Presented here are 25 T cell receptor beta chains from one specimen sequenced in a study of cytomegalovirus exposure and HLA in healthy donors. It was with 60 Vbeta and 13 Jbeta primers that the PCR ran. The method was immunoSEQ multiplex PCR; TCRdb's version includes in-frame clones alone and lacks a portion of them. The sample includes about 150,000 clones, approximately 79% seen only once; the top ten take about 6.7%. The sequenced sample was PBMCs. The receptors come from a woman in her thirties or forties in good health and CMV-seropositive.

This rearrangement joins TRBV4-1 to TRBJ2-5; 9 positions match TRBD1. This CDR3 has 16 amino acids. The germline CDR1 and CDR2 sequences are MGHRA and YSYEKL. Trimming cost V 2 bases and J 1 base; bases outside gene matches: 5. DNA of the CDR3: TGCGCCAGCAGCCAAATACCGGGACAGGGCCAAGAGACCCAGTACTTC. This encodes CASSQIPGQGQETQYF.

The chain combines TRBV4-1 with TRBJ2-1; 10 positions agree with TRBD2. Germline lookup yields CDR1 MGHRA and CDR2 YSYEKL. The CDR3 length is 16 residues. Trimming at V came to 0 bases and at J to 4 bases, leaving 3 bases not matched to a gene. CDR3 amino acids: CASSQDLAGGYNEQFF. The CDR3, as DNA: TGCGCCAGCAGCCAAGATTTAGCGGGGGGATACAATGAGCAGTTCTTC.

This sequence joins TRBV29-1 and TRBJ1-4, with D hard to call. Germline V gives CDR1 SQVTM, CDR2 ANQGSEA. The CDR3 loop spans 11 amino acids. The V gene lost 6 bases and the J gene lost 13 bases, with 15 bases spanning the gap. The CDR3, as DNA: TGCAGCGTGGCCCACCGGGAATTACTGTTTTTT. This codes for CSVAHRELLFF.

J is TRBJ2-7 and V is TRBV28, with TRBD2 matching over 10 bases. The CDR3 runs 14 residues. CDR1 and CDR2 from the germline V gene are MDHEN and SYDVKM. V was clipped by 5 bases and J by 0 bases; unmatched bases: 1. The CDR3 spells CASSLAGASYEQYF. As DNA, the CDR3 is TGTGCCAGCAGTCTAGCGGGGGCCTCCTACGAGCAGTACTTC.

This clone was found once. The chain carries TRBV12-1 and TRBJ2-7; the table's D gene call, TRBD2, was not cross checked with the DNA. TRBV12-1 is listed as a pseudogene. CDR3 size: 15 residues. The CDR3 spells CASSPGLPSSYEQYF. The CDR3 DNA reads TGTGCCAGCAGTCCGGGACTTCCATCCTCCTACGAGCAGTACTTC.

The CDR3 coding sequence is TGTGCCAGCAGTGACCCCGGGACTAGCGGGGAAAATGAGCAGTTCTTC. Encoded protein: CASSDPGTSGENEQFF. The gene calls are TRBV6-4 and TRBJ2-1; 13 nucleotides align to TRBD2. The trim removed 2 bases at V and 7 bases at J, leaving 5 bases unmatched. CDR1 is MRHNA and CDR2 is SNTAGT in the germline V gene. This CDR3 is built from 16 residues.

The J gene is TRBJ2-7, the V gene TRBV2; a possible D gene is TRBD2 (6 bases). This CDR3 is 14 amino acids long. CDR1 is SNHLY and CDR2 is FYNNEI in the germline V gene. Deletions cut 7 bases from V and 3 bases from J, with 16 bases between. Here the CDR3 reads CASNGLLESYEQYF. In DNA, the CDR3 is TGTGCCAGCAATGGACTACTAGAGAGCTACGAGCAGTACTTC. The whole variable domain, remainder taken from reference TRBV2 and TRBJ2-7, is EPEVTQTPSHQVTQMGQEVILRCVPISNHLYFYWYRQILGQKVEFLVSFYNNEISEKSEIFDDQFSVERPDGSNFTLKIRSTKLEDSAMYFCASNGLLESYEQYFGPGTRLTVT.

For this clone: Other DNA sequences from this sample encode an identical CDR3 as well. This chain links TRBV9 with TRBJ1-6; D gene ambiguous. The CDR3 has 13 amino acids. CDR1 SGDLS and CDR2 YYNGEE come from the germline V gene. V was clipped by 0 bases and J by 7 bases, with 5 bases between them. The CDR3 nucleotides read TGTGCCAGCAGCGTAGGCGGAAATTCACCCCTCCACTTT. Amino acid sequence: CASSVGGNSPLHF.

The gene calls are TRBV2 and TRBJ2-7; 7 bases agree with TRBD2. The V and J ends lost 4 bases and 4 bases, in that order; junction bases with no gene match: 7. The CDR3 has 14 amino acids. Looked up from germline, CDR1 is SNHLY and CDR2 is FYNNEI. CDR3 coding DNA: TGTGCCAGCAGTGTTGGGAGGGGACCTTACGAGCAGTACTTC. Amino acid sequence: CASSVGRGPYEQYF.

V gene TRBV5-1 combines with J gene TRBJ2-3; weak D call: TRBD2 (5 bases). V gave up 3 bases and J gave up 0 bases, with 17 bases separating them. There are 17 residues in the CDR3. Germline CDR1 and CDR2: SGHRS and YFSETQ. CDR3 bases: TGCGCCAGCAGCTGGGATTCGGGATTGTCTAGCACAGATACGCAGTATTTT. It yields the protein CASSWDSGLSSTDTQYF.

The chain links TRBV6-6 to TRBJ1-2; tentatively, D is TRBD1 (5 bases). The germline V and J ends were trimmed by 0 bases and 4 bases, with 6 bases remaining between them. In germline, CDR1 is MNHNY, CDR2 SVGAGI (reference sequence). This CDR3 has 13 amino acids. The CDR3 reads CASSYSQGYGYTF. CDR3 DNA: TGTGCCAGCAGTTACTCCCAGGGCTATGGCTACACCTTC.

The rearrangement uses TRBV2 and TRBJ1-4; TRBD1 aligns across 7 bases. V lost 6 bases, J lost 7 bases, and 11 bases stayed unmatched. Germline assignment: CDR1 SNHLY and CDR2 FYNNEI. The CDR3 runs 15 residues. CDR3 bases: TGTGCCAGCAGCGCCACACAGGGGCGGGGTGAAAAACTGTTTTTT. Translating it yields CASSATQGRGEKLFF. Full variable domain (remainder filled in from reference TRBV2 and TRBJ1-4): EPEVTQTPSHQVTQMGQEVILRCVPISNHLYFYWYRQILGQKVEFLVSFYNNEISEKSEIFDDQFSVERPDGSNFTLKIRSTKLEDSAMYFCASSATQGRGEKLFFGSGTQLSVL.

The rearrangement links TRBV14 to TRBJ2-2; possibly TRBD2 for D (5 bases). The V end was cut by 3 bases, the J end by 6 bases, with 17 bases between. There are 16 residues in the CDR3. Germline loops: CDR1 SGHDN, CDR2 FVKESK. This CDR3 reads CASSHKLGGSAGELFF. The CDR3 DNA follows: TGTGCCAGCAGCCACAAACTTGGCGGGTCGGCCGGGGAGCTGTTTTTT.

This clone was seen only a few times. The CDR3 bases are TGTGCCAGCACCGGTGACAGACGATCAGGCACTGAAGCTTTCTTT. Translating gives CASTGDRRSGTEAFF. The chain combines TRBV6-1 with TRBJ1-1, with D possibly matching TRBD1 (5 bases). V dropped 7 bases and J dropped 4 bases, with 19 bases sitting between them. This CDR3 has 15 amino acids. CDR1 is MNHNS and CDR2 is SASEGT in the germline V gene.

The V and J genes are TRBV6-5 and TRBJ2-5; tentatively, D is TRBD2 (7 bases). Trimming removed 0 bases at V and 5 bases at J, with 13 bases between. The length of the CDR3 is 15 residues. Germline V CDR1 and CDR2: MNHEY, SVGAGI. In nucleotides, the CDR3 is TGTGCCAGCAGTTACTCGGGAGGGGGGGTGGAGACCCAGTACTTC. Amino acids: CASSYSGGGVETQYF.

Points on this clone: Other DNA sequences in the same sample also yield this CDR3. The V and J genes are TRBV5-1 and TRBJ2-2; the match to TRBD2 covers 7 bases. The CDR3 is made up of 16 amino acids. Germline lookup yields CDR1 SGHRS and CDR2 YFSETQ. The V and J ends lost 0 bases and 4 bases, in that order; junction bases with no gene match: 6. The chain's CDR3 is CASSLAGGVGTGELFF. The CDR3 DNA reads TGCGCCAGCAGCTTGGCGGGAGGAGTCGGCACCGGGGAGCTGTTTTTT.

This clone has only one observation. CDR3 in DNA: TGTGCCAGCAGCGTAGTTGCGGTAGCGCCGACCGGGGAGCTGTTTTTT. This sequence encodes CASSVVAVAPTGELFF. The chain recombines TRBV9 with TRBJ2-2; weak D call: TRBD2 (5 bases). Trimming shortened V by 0 bases and J by 5 bases, and 14 bases separated the two germline ends. Germline CDR1 is SGDLS and CDR2 is YYNGEE. The CDR3 extends over 16 amino acids.

The chain links TRBV5-1 to TRBJ1-5; TRBD1 aligns across 8 bases. The CDR3 has 15 amino acids. The germline V gene encodes CDR1 SGHRS and CDR2 YFSETQ. Unmatched junction bases numbered 6, after V lost 5 bases and J lost 2 bases. CDR3 in amino acids: CASSTGGLGNQPQHF. The CDR3 region has the DNA TGCGCCAGCAGTACAGGGGGATTAGGCAATCAGCCCCAGCATTTT.

The chain combines TRBV19 with TRBJ2-2; the D gene is possibly TRBD1 (6 bases). Trimming stripped 5 bases from V and 1 base from J, with 8 bases between. CDR3 size: 14 residues. From germline, CDR1 is LNHDA and CDR2 SQIVND (reference sequence). CDR3 amino acids: CASSGTKNTGELFF. As DNA, the CDR3 is TGTGCCAGTAGTGGGACAAAGAACACCGGGGAGCTGTTTTTT.

CDR3 nucleotides: TGTGCCAGTAGTACAGCGGGGCGCAATTCCTACAATGAGCAGTTCTTC. This translates into CASSTAGRNSYNEQFF. V and J are TRBV19 and TRBJ2-1; 7 positions agree with TRBD2. The germline V gene has CDR1 LNHDA and CDR2 SQIVND (reference sequence). V was clipped by 4 bases and J by 1 base; unmatched bases: 7. The CDR3 length is 16 residues.

The chain uses TRBV4-1 and TRBJ1-1; D remains ambiguous. Germline assignment: CDR1 MGHRA and CDR2 YSYEKL. CDR3 length equals 14 residues. V shed 3 bases and J shed 1 base, with 9 bases lying between them. CDR3 region: CASSHDPGNTEAFF. The CDR3 DNA follows: TGCGCCAGCAGCCACGATCCCGGGAACACTGAAGCTTTCTTT.

The chain has TRBV5-1 and TRBJ2-6, with 7 bases fitting TRBD1. V was pared by 5 bases and J by 0 bases, with 5 bases of the junction left unmatched. The CDR3 runs 16 residues. The germline CDR1 and CDR2 sequences are SGHRS and YFSETQ. Here the CDR3 DNA reads TGCGCCAGCAGGGGACAGATCCTCTCTGGGGCCAACGTCCTGACTTTC. Its translation is CASRGQILSGANVLTF. The variable domain in full, with the rest retrieved from reference TRBV5-1 and TRBJ2-6, is KAGVTQTPRYLIKTRGQQVTLSCSPISGHRSVSWYQQTPGQGLQFLFEYFSETQRNKGNFPGRFSGRQFSNSRSEMNVSTLELGDSALYLCASRGQILSGANVLTFGAGSRLTVL.

The chain links TRBV7-9 to TRBJ1-2, with 7 positions matching TRBD1. Germline V lookup: CDR1 SEHNR, CDR2 FQNEAQ (reference sequence). The length of the CDR3 is 16 residues. The V segment lost 6 bases and the J segment 3 bases; nucleotides outside the gene matches: 13. This chain's CDR3 is CASSRLPGQIHYGYTF. The CDR3 DNA follows: TGTGCCAGCAGTCGATTACCGGGACAGATTCACTATGGCTACACCTTC.

This clone has just one count. This chain uses TRBV7-3 with TRBJ1-2; 10 nucleotides agree with TRBD1. This CDR3 contains 13 residues. CDR1 and CDR2 from the germline V gene are SGHTA and FQGTGA. The junction had 1 base not matched to a gene; V was cut back by 3 bases and J by 6 bases. CDR3 nucleotide sequence: TGTGCCAGCAGCTTCGGGACAGGGGATGGCTACACCTTC. It translates to CASSFGTGDGYTF.

V usage is TRBV14 and J usage is TRBJ2-1, with D possibly TRBD1 on 6 matching bases. V gave up 1 base and J gave up 0 bases, with 10 bases separating them. The germline CDR1 and CDR2 sequences are SGHDN and FVKESK. The CDR3 loop spans 16 amino acids. CDR3 sequence: CASSQATGSSYNEQFF. CDR3 nucleotides: TGTGCCAGCAGCCAAGCCACAGGGAGCTCCTACAATGAGCAGTTCTTC.